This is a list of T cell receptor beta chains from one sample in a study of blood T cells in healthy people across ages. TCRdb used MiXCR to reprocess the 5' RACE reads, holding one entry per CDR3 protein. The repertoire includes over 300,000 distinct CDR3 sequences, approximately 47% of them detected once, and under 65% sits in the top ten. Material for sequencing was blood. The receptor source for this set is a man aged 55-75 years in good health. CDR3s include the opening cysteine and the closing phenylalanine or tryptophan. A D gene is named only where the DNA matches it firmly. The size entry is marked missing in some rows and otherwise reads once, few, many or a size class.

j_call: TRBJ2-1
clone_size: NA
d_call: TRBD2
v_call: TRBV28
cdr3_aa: CASTLLGGGSNNEQFF
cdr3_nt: TGTGCCAGCACCTTGCTCGGAGGCGGGAGTAACAATGAGCAGTTCTTC

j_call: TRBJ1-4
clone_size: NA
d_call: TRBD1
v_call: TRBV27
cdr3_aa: CASSFGTGANEKLFF
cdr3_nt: TGTGCCAGCAGTTTCGGGACAGGGGCTAATGAAAAACTGTTTTTT

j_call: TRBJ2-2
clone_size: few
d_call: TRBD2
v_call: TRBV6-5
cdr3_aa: CASSRGVEAGELFF
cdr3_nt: TGTGCCAGCAGTCGGGGGGTCGAGGCCGGGGAGCTGTTTTTT

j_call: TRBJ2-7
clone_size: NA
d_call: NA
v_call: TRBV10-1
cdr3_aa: CASSDQVGSYEQYF
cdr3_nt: TGCGCCAGCAGTGATCAGGTCGGGTCCTACGAGCAGTACTTC

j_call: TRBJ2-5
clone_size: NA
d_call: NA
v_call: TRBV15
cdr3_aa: CATSREKGETQYF
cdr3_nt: TGTGCCACCAGCAGAGAGAAGGGAGAGACCCAGTACTTC

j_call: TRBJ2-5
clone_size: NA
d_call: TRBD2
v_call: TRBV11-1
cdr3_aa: CASSWERTSGTNEQYF
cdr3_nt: TGTGCCAGCAGCTGGGAGCGGACTAGCGGGACCAATGAGCAGTACTTC

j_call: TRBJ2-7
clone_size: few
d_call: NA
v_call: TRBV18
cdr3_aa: CASSPGGEAEQYF
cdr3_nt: TGTGCCAGCTCACCCGGCGGGGAGGCCGAGCAGTACTTC

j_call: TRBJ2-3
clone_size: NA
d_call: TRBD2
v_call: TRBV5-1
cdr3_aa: CASRVSAGGGTDTQYF
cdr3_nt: TGCGCCAGCCGTGTCTCGGCGGGAGGGGGCACAGATACGCAGTATTTT

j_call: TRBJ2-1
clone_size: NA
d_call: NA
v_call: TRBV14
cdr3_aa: CASSQDNRDEQFF
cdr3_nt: TGTGCCAGCAGCCAAGACAACAGGGATGAGCAGTTCTTC

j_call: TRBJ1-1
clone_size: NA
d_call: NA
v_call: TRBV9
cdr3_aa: CASSVGVLPGGNTEAFF
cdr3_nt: TGTGCCAGCAGCGTAGGAGTACTCCCGGGGGGCAACACTGAAGCTTTCTTT

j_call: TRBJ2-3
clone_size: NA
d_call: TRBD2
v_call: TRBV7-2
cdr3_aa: CASSASGMTDMQYF
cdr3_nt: TGTGCCAGCTCTGCTAGCGGGATGACAGATATGCAGTATTTT

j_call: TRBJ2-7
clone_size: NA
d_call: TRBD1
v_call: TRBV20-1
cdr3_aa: CSTYAGGPTLAYEQYF
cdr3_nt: TGCAGTACTTATGCAGGGGGCCCTACCCTAGCCTACGAGCAGTACTTC

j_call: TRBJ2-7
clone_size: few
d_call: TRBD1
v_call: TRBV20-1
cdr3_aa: CSATLDRGITYEQYF
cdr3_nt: TGCAGTGCTACCTTAGACAGGGGCATCACCTACGAGCAGTACTTC

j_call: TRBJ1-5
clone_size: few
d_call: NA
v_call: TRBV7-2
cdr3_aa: CASSLVQNQPQHF
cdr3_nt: TGTGCCAGCAGCTTAGTTCAGAATCAGCCCCAGCATTTT

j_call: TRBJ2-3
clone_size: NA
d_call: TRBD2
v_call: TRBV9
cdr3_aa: CASSPGLAGGGRYAYF
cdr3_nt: TGTGCCAGCAGCCCGGGACTAGCGGGAGGGGGGAGATACGCGTATTTT

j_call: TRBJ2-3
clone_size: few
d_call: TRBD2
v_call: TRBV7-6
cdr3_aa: CASSLGSGSSDTQYF
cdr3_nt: TGTGCCAGCAGCTTAGGTAGCGGGAGTTCAGATACGCAGTATTTT

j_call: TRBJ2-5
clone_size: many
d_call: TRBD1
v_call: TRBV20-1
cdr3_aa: CSARDRGQGAKTQYF
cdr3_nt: TGCAGTGCTAGAGACCGGGGACAGGGAGCGAAGACCCAGTACTTC

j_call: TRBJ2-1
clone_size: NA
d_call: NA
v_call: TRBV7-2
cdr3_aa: CASSLAREMRSGEQFF
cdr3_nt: TGTGCCAGCAGCTTAGCGCGGGAAATGAGATCGGGTGAGCAGTTCTTC

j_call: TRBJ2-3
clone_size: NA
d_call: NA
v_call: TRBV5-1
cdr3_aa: CASSLGARDTQYF
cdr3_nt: TGCGCCAGCAGCTTGGGCGCTCGAGATACGCAGTATTTT

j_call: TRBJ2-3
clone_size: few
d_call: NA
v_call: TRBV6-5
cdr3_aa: CASRPGDRGDTQYF
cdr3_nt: TGTGCCAGCAGGCCAGGCGACCGTGGAGATACGCAGTATTTT

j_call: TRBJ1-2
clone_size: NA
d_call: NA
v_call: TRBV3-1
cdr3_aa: CASSPKTRDGYTF
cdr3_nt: TGTGCCAGCAGCCCGAAGACAAGAGATGGCTACACTTTC

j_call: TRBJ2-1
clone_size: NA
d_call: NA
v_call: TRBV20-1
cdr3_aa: CSARVEGKKQFF
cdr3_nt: TGCAGTGCTAGAGTCGAGGGGAAGAAGCAGTTCTTC

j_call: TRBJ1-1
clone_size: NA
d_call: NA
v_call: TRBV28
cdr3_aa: CASSGPGVTEAFF
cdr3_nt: TGTGCCAGCAGCGGTCCCGGGGTTACTGAAGCTTTCTTT

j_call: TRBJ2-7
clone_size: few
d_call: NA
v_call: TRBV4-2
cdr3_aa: CASSQTMPYEQYF
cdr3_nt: TGTGCCAGCAGCCAAACAATGCCCTACGAGCAGTACTTC

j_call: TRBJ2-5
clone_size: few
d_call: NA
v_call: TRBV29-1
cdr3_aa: CSVQDSLLETQYF
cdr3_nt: TGCAGCGTTCAGGACAGTCTTTTGGAGACCCAGTACTTC

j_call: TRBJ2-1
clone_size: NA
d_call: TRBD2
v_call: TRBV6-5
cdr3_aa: CASSSTGTSGSEQFF
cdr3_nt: TGTGCCAGCAGTTCCACCGGGACTAGCGGGAGTGAGCAGTTCTTC

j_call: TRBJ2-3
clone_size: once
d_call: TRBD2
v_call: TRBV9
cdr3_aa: CASSPVGLVQDTQYF
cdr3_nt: TGTGCCAGCAGCCCCGTGGGACTAGTACAAGATACGCAGTATTTT

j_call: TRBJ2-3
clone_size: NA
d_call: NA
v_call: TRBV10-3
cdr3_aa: CAISESYSTDTQYF
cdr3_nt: TGTGCCATCAGTGAGTCGTACAGCACAGATACGCAGTATTTT

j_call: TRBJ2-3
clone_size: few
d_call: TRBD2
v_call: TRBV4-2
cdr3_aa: CASSHDSGSTDTQYF
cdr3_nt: TGTGCCAGCAGCCATGATAGCGGGAGCACAGATACGCAGTATTTT

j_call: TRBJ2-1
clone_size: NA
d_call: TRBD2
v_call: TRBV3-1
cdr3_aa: CASSQEASGGYEQFF
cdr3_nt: TGTGCCAGCAGCCAAGAGGCTAGCGGGGGGTATGAGCAGTTCTTC

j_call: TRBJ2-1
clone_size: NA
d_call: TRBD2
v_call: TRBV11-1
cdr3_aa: CASSLNPSGHYNEQFF
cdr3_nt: TGTGCCAGCAGCTTAAATCCTAGCGGACACTACAATGAGCAGTTCTTC

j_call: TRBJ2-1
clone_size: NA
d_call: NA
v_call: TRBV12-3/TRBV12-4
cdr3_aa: CASSPHPFTNNEQFF
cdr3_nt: TGTGCCAGCAGTCCTCATCCTTTTACTAACAATGAGCAGTTCTTC

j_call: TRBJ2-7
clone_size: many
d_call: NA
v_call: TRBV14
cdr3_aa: CASSRGSPYEQYF
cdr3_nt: TGTGCCAGCAGCCGAGGGTCCCCCTACGAGCAGTACTTC

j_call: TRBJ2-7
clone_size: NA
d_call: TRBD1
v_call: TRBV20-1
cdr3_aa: CSAGRGRYEQYF
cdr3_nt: TGCAGTGCGGGAAGGGGGCGTTACGAGCAGTACTTC

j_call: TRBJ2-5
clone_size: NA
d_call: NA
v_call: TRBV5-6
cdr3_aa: CASSLGLAQPEQYF
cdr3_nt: TGTGCCAGCAGCTTGGGGTTAGCCCAGCCTGAGCAGTACTTC

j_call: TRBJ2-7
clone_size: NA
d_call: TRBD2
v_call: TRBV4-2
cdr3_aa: CASSQSSGDYEQYF
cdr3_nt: TGTGCCAGCAGCCAATCTAGCGGGGACTACGAGCAGTACTTC

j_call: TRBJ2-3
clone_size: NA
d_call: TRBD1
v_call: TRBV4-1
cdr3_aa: CASSQVKTGGDTQYF
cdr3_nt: TGCGCCAGCAGCCAAGTCAAGACAGGGGGAGATACGCAGTATTTT

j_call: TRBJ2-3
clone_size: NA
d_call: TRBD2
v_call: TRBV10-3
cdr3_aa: CAISESRILAGLNTQYF
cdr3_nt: TGTGCCATCAGTGAGTCGAGGATCCTAGCGGGACTCAATACGCAGTATTTT

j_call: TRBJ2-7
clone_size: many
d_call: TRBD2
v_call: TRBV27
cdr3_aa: CATGGVHEQYF
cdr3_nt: TGTGCCACCGGGGGGGTCCACGAGCAGTACTTC

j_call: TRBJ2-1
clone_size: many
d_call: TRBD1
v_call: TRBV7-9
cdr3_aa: CASRWTGASDEQFF
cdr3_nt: TGTGCCAGCAGGTGGACAGGGGCGTCAGATGAGCAGTTCTTC

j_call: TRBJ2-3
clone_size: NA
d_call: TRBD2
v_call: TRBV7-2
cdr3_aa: CASRSTSGRVKFTDTQYF
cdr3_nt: TGTGCCAGCAGGTCCACTAGCGGGAGAGTCAAATTCACAGATACGCAGTATTTT

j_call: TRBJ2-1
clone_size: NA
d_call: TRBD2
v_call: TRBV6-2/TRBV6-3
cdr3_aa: CASSYPSWSGGFNEQFF
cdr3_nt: TGTGCCAGCAGTTACCCATCCTGGAGCGGGGGGTTCAATGAGCAGTTCTTC

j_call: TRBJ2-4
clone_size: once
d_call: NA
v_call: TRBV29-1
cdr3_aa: CSVSRVENEQYF
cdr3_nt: TGCAGCGTTTCCAGGGTGGAGAATGAGCAGTACTTC

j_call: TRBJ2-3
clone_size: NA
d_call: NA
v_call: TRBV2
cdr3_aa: CASRSSQLADTQYF
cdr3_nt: TGTGCCAGCAGGAGCTCCCAGCTCGCAGATACGCAGTATTTT

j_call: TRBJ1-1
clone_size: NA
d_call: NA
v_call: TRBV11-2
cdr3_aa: CASSQRGGLAEAFF
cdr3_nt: TGTGCCAGCAGTCAAAGGGGTGGGTTGGCTGAAGCTTTCTTT

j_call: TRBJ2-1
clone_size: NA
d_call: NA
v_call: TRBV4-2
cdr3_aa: CASSPLGLAGEQFF
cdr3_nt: TGTGCCAGCAGCCCCCTCGGACTCGCGGGGGAGCAGTTCTTC